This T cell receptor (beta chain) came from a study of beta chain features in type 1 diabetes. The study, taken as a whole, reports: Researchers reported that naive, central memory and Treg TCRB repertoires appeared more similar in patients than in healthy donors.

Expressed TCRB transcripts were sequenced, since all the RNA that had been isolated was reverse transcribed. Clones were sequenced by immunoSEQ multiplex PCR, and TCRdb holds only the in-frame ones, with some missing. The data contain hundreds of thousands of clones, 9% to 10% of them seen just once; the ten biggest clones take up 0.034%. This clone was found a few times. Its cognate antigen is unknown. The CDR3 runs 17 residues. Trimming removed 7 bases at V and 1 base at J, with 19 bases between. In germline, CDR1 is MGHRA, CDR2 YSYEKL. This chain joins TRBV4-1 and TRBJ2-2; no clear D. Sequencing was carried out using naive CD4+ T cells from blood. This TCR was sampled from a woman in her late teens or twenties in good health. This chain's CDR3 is CASNHPGRQMNTGELFF. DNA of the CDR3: TGCGCCAGCAACCATCCAGGTCGGCAGATGAACACCGGGGAGCTGTTTTTT.